This paragraph covers one T cell receptor (beta chain) sequence. What it binds is unknown. The CDR3 is 14 amino acids. Germline CDR1 SQVTM, CDR2 ANQGSEA. This sample stems from a study of CXCR3-negative and CXCR3-positive naive CD8 T cells. Study information: The dataset comprises approximately 140 million TRB reads in total, with about 1.5 +/- 0.3 million reads per library. Overall study findings and caveats: Both of the naive subsets showed about the same high diversity, but memory CD8+ cells had much less. TCR interaction strength was inferred from TRB CDR3 physicochemistry, as CD5 matched across naive subsets. For naive cells, CXCR3-negative and CXCR3-positive subsets had similar TRBV-TRBJ usage; for memory cells, usage differed.

The libraries of TRB cDNA were prepared using 5' RACE with UMI labels. From the 5' RACE reads, TCRdb lists one entry per CDR3 protein and no DNA. In total, the table holds 20,000 to 30,000 distinct CDR3 sequences. V gene TRBV29-1 combines with J gene TRBJ2-7; the D call from TCRdb, TRBD1, cannot be confirmed without DNA. Sequencing input: naive CXCR3- CD8+ T cells from blood. Subset reported: CD45RO-CCR7+CD27+CD95- naive CD8+ T cells lacking CXCR3 (TNR3-). The origin of this receptor is a human donor in good health. Some clones in this sample may be carry-over from other donors' samples. CDR3 in amino acids: CSARTGGASYEQYF.